A single sample gave rise to the 13 T cell receptor beta chains below, sequenced in a study of cytomegalovirus exposure and HLA in healthy donors. Researchers ran the PCR with 60 Vbeta and 13 Jbeta primers. Some clones are missing from TCRdb's copy, which holds only in-frame ones; the method was immunoSEQ multiplex PCR. Here the sample spans 200,000 to 250,000 clones, more than 60% being singletons. Sequenced: PBMCs. Receptors were obtained from a man between 50 and 59 years old in good health and CMV-seronegative.

This clone was observed a handful of times. The chain couples TRBV9 to TRBJ1-1; TRBD1 might be the D (5 bases). The CDR3 contains 15 residues. Germline CDR1 is SGDLS and CDR2 is YYNGEE. Trimming removed 4 bases from V and 0 bases from J, with 13 bases in between. Here the CDR3 reads CASSPRQNMNTEAFF. In nucleotides, the CDR3 is TGTGCCAGCAGCCCGAGACAGAACATGAACACTGAAGCTTTCTTT. Based on the CDR3 plus reference TRBV9 and TRBJ1-1, the full variable domain is DSGVTQTPKHLITATGQRVTLRCSPRSGDLSVYWYQQSLDQGLQFLIQYYNGEERAKGNILERFSAQQFPDLHSELNLSSLELGDSALYFCASSPRQNMNTEAFFGQGTRLTVV.

The chain has TRBV28 and TRBJ2-7; D is perhaps TRBD1 (6 bases). The CDR3 extends over 14 amino acids. V dropped 3 bases and J dropped 3 bases, with 12 bases sitting between them. CDR1 and CDR2 (germline): MDHEN, SYDVKM. The CDR3 DNA is TGTGCCAGCAGTTTTATGGCAGGGGTCTACGAGCAGTACTTC. The encoded protein is CASSFMAGVYEQYF.

This clone showed up just a few times. This chain connects TRBV5-1 to TRBJ2-1; possible D gene TRBD1, 6 bases. The CDR3 is 13 amino acids. Germline CDR1 and CDR2: SGHRS and YFSETQ. V was cut by 2 bases and J by 6 bases, with 9 bases left in between. CDR3 bases: TGCGCCAGCAGCTTCCAGGGGAGCAATGAGCAGTTCTTC. Encoded protein: CASSFQGSNEQFF.

This chain uses TRBV28 with TRBJ2-3; possibly TRBD1 for D (6 bases). Trimming stripped 3 bases from V and 4 bases from J, with 11 bases between. The CDR3 is made up of 14 amino acids. Germline CDR1 reads MDHEN; CDR2 reads SYDVKM. The CDR3 here is CASSFRQDPDTQYF. CDR3 nucleotides: TGTGCCAGCAGTTTCCGACAGGATCCAGATACGCAGTATTTT.

This clone was counted only a few times. The rearrangement links TRBV5-1 to TRBJ2-1; tentatively, D is TRBD2 (5 bases). The CDR3 contains 13 residues. Germline CDR1 is SGHRS and CDR2 is YFSETQ. Trimming took 1 base from V and 7 from J, leaving 9 bases between them. DNA for the CDR3: TGCGCCAGCAGCTTGCGACTAAATAATGAGCAGTTCTTC. Its protein is CASSLRLNNEQFF.

The chain is built from TRBV19 and TRBJ2-2; 8 bases agree with TRBD2. Germline lookup yields CDR1 LNHDA and CDR2 SQIVND (reference sequence). This CDR3 comprises 14 residues. V trimming: 7 bases; J trimming: 3 bases; junction bases outside the gene matches: 4. In nucleotides, the CDR3 is TGTGCCAGTAAATGGCGGGGGGACACCGGGGAGCTGTTTTTT. It encodes CASKWRGDTGELFF.

This clone was seen more than once but under ten times. The CDR3 reads CASRRDSDSYEQYF. As DNA, the CDR3 is TGTGCCAGCAGGAGGGACAGCGATAGCTACGAGCAGTACTTC. The chain recombines TRBV2 with TRBJ2-7; TRBD1 aligns across 7 bases. Unmatched junction bases numbered 8, after V lost 6 bases and J lost 3 bases. The CDR3 has 14 residues. The germline CDR1 and CDR2 sequences are SNHLY and FYNNEI. The whole variable domain, filled in from reference TRBV2 and TRBJ2-7, reads EPEVTQTPSHQVTQMGQEVILRCVPISNHLYFYWYRQILGQKVEFLVSFYNNEISEKSEIFDDQFSVERPDGSNFTLKIRSTKLEDSAMYFCASRRDSDSYEQYFGPGTRLTVT.

The gene calls are TRBV7-9 and TRBJ1-3; TRBD1 agrees at 7 bases. This CDR3 is built from 14 residues. Per the germline V gene, CDR1 is SEHNR and CDR2 is FQNEAQ (reference sequence). V shed 2 bases, J shed 7 bases, and the junction held 5 bases outside the gene matches. The CDR3 sequence: CASSLRQGGNTIYF. CDR3 sequence (DNA): TGTGCCAGCAGCTTACGACAGGGAGGCAACACCATATATTTT.

This chain's CDR3 is CASSLQPPGQVYEQYF. The CDR3 bases are TGTGCCAGCTCACTACAGCCCCCGGGACAGGTTTACGAGCAGTACTTC. V is TRBV18 and J is TRBJ2-7, with 8 nucleotides matching TRBD1. Germline-derived CDR1 and CDR2 are KGHSH and LQKENI. After removal of 4 bases from V and 4 bases from J, the junction contained 12 bases not matched to a gene. This CDR3 has 16 residues.

This clone was picked up one time. Compared with germline, one end of the junction differs, possibly owing to a read error. This sequence joins TRBV28 and TRBJ2-2, with D perhaps matching TRBD1 (6 bases). This CDR3 has 16 residues. The germline gives CDR1 MDHEN, CDR2 SYDVKM. As DNA, the CDR3 is TGTGCCGGCAGTTCGACAGGCGGCACGAACACCGGGGAGCTGTTTTTT. Its protein is CAGSSTGGTNTGELFF.

The V gene is TRBV9, the J gene TRBJ1-1; D ambiguous. The CDR3 extends over 15 amino acids. The V gene's germline CDR1 is SGDLS and CDR2 YYNGEE. The V end was cut by 0 bases, the J end by 2 bases, with 11 bases between. The CDR3 protein is CASSVVREGNTEAFF. For the CDR3, the DNA is TGTGCCAGCAGCGTAGTTAGGGAGGGAAACACTGAAGCTTTCTTT.

This chain connects TRBV29-1 to TRBJ2-3, with 8 nucleotides matching TRBD2. The CDR3 spans 13 residues. CDR1 and CDR2 (germline): SQVTM, ANQGSEA. V lost 4 bases to trimming and J lost 0 bases; unmatched junction nucleotides: 0. The CDR3 nucleotides read TGCAGCGTTGGCGGGAGGAGCACAGATACGCAGTATTTT. Translation: CSVGGRSTDTQYF.

The chain uses TRBV19 and TRBJ2-7; 9 positions agree with TRBD1. This CDR3 region has 16 residues. Germline V gives CDR1 LNHDA, CDR2 SQIVND (reference sequence). With 5 bases clipped from V and 3 bases from J, the junction kept 11 bases outside the gene matches. CDR3 region: CASSPDRTGVDYEQYF. In nucleotides, the CDR3 is TGTGCCAGTAGTCCAGACCGGACAGGGGTTGACTACGAGCAGTACTTC.